The 19 T cell receptor beta chains given below trace back to one sample, sequenced in a study of blood T cell repertoires in COVID-19. The repertoire was sequenced with immunoSEQ multiplex PCR; TCRdb's copy has only in-frame clones and lacks some. The sample has 80,000 to 85,000 clones; less than 85% are singletons. Sequencing input: peripheral blood. The receptors come from a human donor in a cohort sampled during active COVID-19.

The rearrangement joins TRBV2 to TRBJ2-1, with TRBD1 matching 11 bases. V lost 7 bases and J lost 6; bases outside the gene matches: 5. The CDR3 has 14 amino acids. Germline CDR1 SNHLY, CDR2 FYNNEI. This chain's CDR3 is CASKGQGAGNEQFF. In nucleotides, the CDR3 is TGTGCCAGCAAAGGACAGGGGGCAGGCAATGAGCAGTTCTTC.

The V gene is TRBV3-1 (or the pseudogene TRBV3-2), the J gene TRBJ2-7, with 11 nucleotides matching TRBD2. There are 16 residues in the CDR3. CDR1 LGHDT and CDR2 YNNKEL come from the germline V gene (reference sequence). J gave up 12 bases and V 4 bases, and 17 bases lay outside the gene matches. The CDR3 DNA reads TGTGCCAGCAGCCCAAGGGTGTCTAGCGGGGGGCGATATCTGTACTTC. Protein: CASSPRVSSGGRYLYF.

This clone has just a few counts. This chain connects TRBV6-1 to TRBJ2-7; D may be TRBD1 (5 bases). The CDR3 is made up of 15 amino acids. Trimming removed 0 bases from V and 2 bases from J, with 11 bases in between. Germline loops: CDR1 MNHNS, CDR2 SASEGT. CDR3 protein: CASSEARQGPYEQYF. The CDR3 DNA sequence: TGTGCCAGCAGTGAAGCGCGCCAGGGCCCCTACGAGCAGTACTTC.

This chain links TRBV7-9 with TRBJ1-1; D is unresolved. V was clipped by 0 bases and J by 4 bases, with 12 bases between them. CDR3 length: 15 amino acids. The germline V gene encodes CDR1 SEHNR and CDR2 FQNEAQ (reference sequence). The CDR3 is CASSLAMTGFTEAFF. The CDR3 DNA reads as TGTGCCAGCAGCTTAGCGATGACGGGATTCACTGAAGCTTTCTTT.

The J gene is TRBJ2-3, the V gene TRBV5-6; TRBD2 aligns across 7 bases. The V gene's germline CDR1 is SGHDT and CDR2 YYEEEE. The J segment lost 2 bases and the V segment lost 1 base, leaving 4 bases of the junction unmatched. CDR3 length equals 15 residues. Written as DNA, the CDR3 is TGTGCCAGCAGCTTGACTAGCGCATACACAGATACGCAGTATTTT. Translated: CASSLTSAYTDTQYF.

This clone occurred once. The chain recombines TRBV28 with TRBJ1-1, with TRBD1 matching 9 bases. V gave up 6 bases and J gave up 6 bases; unmatched junction bases: 2. CDR3 size: 12 residues. Germline loops: CDR1 MDHEN, CDR2 SYDVKM. CDR3 residues: CASSRTGAEAFF. In DNA form, the CDR3 reads TGTGCCAGCAGCCGGACAGGGGCTGAAGCTTTCTTT.

CDR3 residues: CASSQTEAFF. The CDR3 DNA sequence: TGTGCCAGCTCGCAGACTGAAGCTTTCTTT. The chain employs TRBV18 and TRBJ1-1; D is unresolved. Germline V lookup: CDR1 KGHSH, CDR2 LQKENI. Trimming removed 6 bases at V and 5 bases at J, with 4 bases between. The CDR3 extends over 10 amino acids. Looking up the rest from reference TRBV18 and TRBJ1-1 gives the full variable domain: NAGVMQNPRHLVRRRGQEARLRCSPMKGHSHVYWYRQLPEEGLKFMVYLQKENIIDESGMPKERFSAEFPKEGPSILRIQQVVRGDSAAYFCASSQTEAFFGQGTRLTVV.

The rearrangement links TRBV5-4 to TRBJ1-4; 9 bases agree with TRBD1. Trimming cost V 2 bases and J 2 bases; bases outside gene matches: 1. This CDR3 is built from 15 residues. Germline CDR1 is SGHNT and CDR2 is YYREEE (reference sequence). The CDR3 is CASSLGQGTNEKLFF. The CDR3 nucleotides are TGTGCCAGCAGCTTAGGACAGGGGACTAATGAAAAACTGTTTTTT.

This chain uses TRBV9 with TRBJ2-1; TRBD1 matches at 7 bases. Germline CDR1 SGDLS, CDR2 YYNGEE. This CDR3 is 15 amino acids long. Trimming cost V 3 bases and J 2 bases; bases outside gene matches: 5. In nucleotides, the CDR3 is TGTGCCAGCAGCGGAAGGGACAGAACCTACAATGAGCAGTTCTTC. This gives the protein CASSGRDRTYNEQFF.

This rearrangement joins TRBV6-1 to TRBJ2-4; 10 nucleotides agree with TRBD1. V dropped 0 bases and J dropped 8; count of bases not matched to a gene: 7. From germline, CDR1 is MNHNS and CDR2 SASEGT. The CDR3 loop spans 16 amino acids. The chain's CDR3 is CASSEARQGAGYIQYF. The CDR3 DNA follows: TGTGCCAGCAGTGAAGCAAGACAGGGGGCTGGGTACATTCAGTACTTC.

The chain has TRBV4-1 and TRBJ1-1; TRBD1 matches 11 bases. From germline, CDR1 is MGHRA and CDR2 YSYEKL. V lost 0 bases and J lost 5; bases outside the gene matches: 2. The CDR3 runs to 15 residues. The CDR3, as DNA: TGCGCCAGCAGCCAAGAGGGACAGGGGGGAACTGAAGCTTTCTTT. Translating it yields CASSQEGQGGTEAFF.

The gene calls are TRBV7-2 and TRBJ2-1, with 7 positions matching TRBD1. The CDR3 extends over 13 amino acids. The V gene's germline CDR1 is SGHTA and CDR2 FQGNSA. V lost 3 bases and J lost 6; bases outside the gene matches: 2. The CDR3 region is CASSFDRVNEQFF. The CDR3 nucleotides read TGTGCCAGCAGCTTCGACAGGGTCAATGAGCAGTTCTTC.

The chain links TRBV28 to TRBJ2-5, with D possibly matching TRBD1 (6 bases). In germline, CDR1 is MDHEN, CDR2 SYDVKM. V lost 6 bases to trimming and J lost 0 bases, with 14 bases between them. The CDR3 contains 15 residues. Written as DNA, the CDR3 is TGTGCCAGCAGAATCCGGACAGCGTACCAAGAGACCCAGTACTTC. This gives the protein CASRIRTAYQETQYF.

The rearrangement uses TRBV19 and TRBJ2-3, with TRBD2 as a possible D gene (6 bases). The germline V and J ends were trimmed by 3 bases and 4 bases, with 14 bases remaining between them. Germline V gives CDR1 LNHDA, CDR2 SQIVND (reference sequence). CDR3 length: 15 residues. The CDR3 DNA reads TGTGCCAGTAGTATTTCGGGACTTATATCAGATACGCAGTATTTT. Its translation: CASSISGLISDTQYF.

This clone was seen more than once but under ten times. A junction boundary mismatches the germline segment, possibly from a read error. The CDR3 bases are TGTGCCAGCAGCCAAGATCGGAGCAAAGATACGCAGTATTTT. Its protein product is CASSQDRSKDTQYF. This chain joins TRBV4-2 and TRBJ2-3; D unclear. CDR3 size: 14 residues. Germline CDR1 and CDR2: LGHNA and YNFKEQ.

The chain uses TRBV2 and TRBJ1-6, with a tentative D call TRBD1 (6 bases). The CDR3 totals 18 residues. Germline V gives CDR1 SNHLY, CDR2 FYNNEI. V lost 4 bases and J lost 4, with 20 bases in between. The CDR3 DNA reads as TGTGCCAGCAGTGGAGGGACATTCGCTGATAGGTATAATTCACCCCTCCACTTT. It codes for CASSGGTFADRYNSPLHF. The full variable domain, with the rest looked up from reference TRBV2 and TRBJ1-6, is EPEVTQTPSHQVTQMGQEVILRCVPISNHLYFYWYRQILGQKVEFLVSFYNNEISEKSEIFDDQFSVERPDGSNFTLKIRSTKLEDSAMYFCASSGGTFADRYNSPLHFGNGTRLTVT.

The sample holds a few counts of this clone. The chain has TRBV12-5 and TRBJ2-7, with 10 bases that match TRBD1. The CDR3 sequence is 14 residues long. Germline-derived CDR1 and CDR2 are LGHNT and FRNRAP. V lost 5 bases to trimming and J lost 6 bases; unmatched junction nucleotides: 7. The CDR3 protein is CASGIGQGVTEQYF. The CDR3 DNA sequence: TGTGCTAGTGGTATCGGACAGGGGGTAACCGAGCAGTACTTC.

The chain recombines TRBV5-1 with TRBJ1-1; TRBD1 is a possible D gene (6 bases). CDR3 length: 16 amino acids. Trimming cost V 0 bases and J 4 bases, with 16 bases left between them. Germline CDR1 and CDR2: SGHRS and YFSETQ. The chain's CDR3 is CASSLDGRGFGTEAFF. For the CDR3, the DNA is TGCGCCAGCAGCTTGGATGGCAGGGGATTTGGCACTGAAGCTTTCTTT.

The genes are TRBV6-2 or TRBV6-3 and TRBJ1-5; a weak D match, TRBD1 (6 bases). The CDR3 consists of 15 residues. Deletions cut 4 bases from V and 6 bases from J, with 16 bases between. Per the germline V gene, CDR1 is MNHEY and CDR2 is SVGEGT. CDR3 coding DNA: TGTGCCAGCAGTTGGGGGCGCGTCAGAAGTCAGCCCCAGCATTTT. This gives the protein CASSWGRVRSQPQHF.